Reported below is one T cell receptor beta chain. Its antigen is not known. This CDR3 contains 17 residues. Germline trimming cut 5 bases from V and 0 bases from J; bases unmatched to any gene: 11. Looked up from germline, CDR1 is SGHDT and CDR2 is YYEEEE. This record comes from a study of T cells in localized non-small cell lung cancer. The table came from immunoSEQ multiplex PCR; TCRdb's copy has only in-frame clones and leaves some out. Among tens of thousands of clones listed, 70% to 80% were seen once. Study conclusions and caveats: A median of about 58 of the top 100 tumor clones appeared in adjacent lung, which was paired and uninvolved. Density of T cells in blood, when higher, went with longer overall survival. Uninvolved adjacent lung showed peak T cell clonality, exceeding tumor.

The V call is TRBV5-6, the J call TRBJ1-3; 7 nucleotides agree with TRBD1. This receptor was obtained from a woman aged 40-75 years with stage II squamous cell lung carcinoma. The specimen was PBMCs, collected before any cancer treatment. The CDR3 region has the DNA TGTGCCAGCAGTTTTTTACAGGGGTCTCCCTCTGGAAACACCATATATTTT. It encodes CASSFLQGSPSGNTIYF.